The 29 T cell receptor beta chains below were found in one sample sequenced in a study of blood T cell repertoires in COVID-19. Clones were read by immunoSEQ multiplex PCR, and TCRdb kept only the in-frame ones, dropping some. In the table there are around 200,000 clones, 87% of which are singletons. The sequenced sample consisted of peripheral blood. The receptors stem from a woman between 18 and 29 years old who had recovered from COVID-19.

DNA for the CDR3: TGTGCCATCAGAACTAGCGGGAGGGCCCGGGGTGAGCAGTTCTTC. Its protein is CAIRTSGRARGEQFF. This chain joins TRBV10-3 and TRBJ2-1, with TRBD2 identical over 13 bases. CDR1 is ENHRY, CDR2 SYGVKD, per germline. V lost 6 bases and J lost 9; bases outside the gene matches: 8. The CDR3 covers 15 residues.

V is TRBV7-3 and J is TRBJ2-1; D might be TRBD1 (5 bases). The CDR3 runs 13 residues. Germline CDR1 reads SGHTA; CDR2 reads FQGTGA. Trimming stripped 5 bases from V and 1 base from J, with 6 bases between. CDR3 sequence (DNA): TGTGCCAGCAGCCAGGGTTCCTACAATGAGCAGTTCTTC. Protein product: CASSQGSYNEQFF. The complete variable domain, with remaining parts taken from reference TRBV7-3 and TRBJ2-1, reads GAGVSQTPSNKVTEKGKYVELRCDPISGHTALYWYRQSLGQGPEFLIYFQGTGAADDSGLPNDRFFAVRPEGSVSTLKIQRTERGDSAVYLCASSQGSYNEQFFGPGTRLTVL.

V is TRBV5-6 and J is TRBJ1-2; D gene unclear. Deletions cut 4 bases from V and 4 bases from J, with 14 bases between. The CDR3 length is 14 residues. The V gene's germline CDR1 is SGHDT and CDR2 YYEEEE. The CDR3 loop reads CASSPGGVSYGYTF. In DNA form, the CDR3 reads TGTGCCAGCAGCCCCGGTGGAGTTTCCTATGGCTACACCTTC.

The chain employs TRBV10-3 and TRBJ2-1; 7 positions match TRBD1. The CDR3 loop spans 16 amino acids. Germline CDR1 is ENHRY and CDR2 is SYGVKD. After removal of 2 bases from V and 0 bases from J, the junction contained 4 bases not matched to a gene. CDR3 in amino acids: CAISEEGDSSYNEQFF. The DNA for the CDR3 is TGTGCCATCAGTGAGGAAGGGGACAGCTCCTACAATGAGCAGTTCTTC.

This rearrangement joins TRBV7-2 to TRBJ2-7; TRBD2 matches at 11 bases. The J segment lost 3 bases and the V segment lost 1 base, leaving 5 bases of the junction unmatched. The CDR3 consists of 16 residues. Germline CDR1 and CDR2: SGHTA and FQGNSA. The CDR3 sequence: CASSLVGTSGYYEQYV. The CDR3 region has the DNA TGTGCCAGCAGCTTAGTGGGGACTAGCGGATACTACGAGCAGTACGTC.

This sequence joins TRBV19 and TRBJ1-1; 8 bases line up with TRBD1. The CDR3 has 15 residues. With V trimmed by 7 bases and J by 1 base, 8 bases remained unmatched. Germline CDR1 is LNHDA and CDR2 is SQIVND (reference sequence). DNA for the CDR3: TGTGCCAGTACCCAGGGACAGGTTTGGAACACTGAAGCTTTCTTT. It translates to CASTQGQVWNTEAFF.

This clone has just one count. The V call is TRBV7-8, the J call TRBJ2-5; D uncertain. This CDR3 region has 16 residues. Germline V CDR1 and CDR2: SGHVS, FQNEAQ. With 4 bases removed from V and 2 bases from J, the gap between germline ends came to 17 bases. The DNA of the CDR3 is TGTGCCAGCAGCTCCCCCCTACGGTTAAGTCAAGAGACCCAGTACTTC. Amino acids: CASSSPLRLSQETQYF. Using reference TRBV7-8 and TRBJ2-5 for the parts outside the CDR3, the full variable domain is GAGVSQSPRYKVAKRGQDVALRCDPISGHVSLFWYQQALGQGPEFLTYFQNEAQLDKSGLPSDRFFAERPEGSVSTLKIQRTQQEDSAVYLCASSSPLRLSQETQYFGPGTRLLVL.

The V call is TRBV7-2, the J call TRBJ1-6; D is unclear. Germline V gene sequence: CDR1 SGHTA, CDR2 FQGNSA. This CDR3 spans 15 amino acids. Trimming took 4 bases from V and 7 from J, leaving 14 bases between them. This CDR3 is CASSSGEFLNSPLHF. The DNA of the CDR3 is TGTGCCAGCAGCTCAGGCGAATTCTTGAATTCACCCCTCCACTTT. The variable domain in full, completed from reference TRBV7-2 and TRBJ1-6, reads GAGVSQSPSNKVTEKGKDVELRCDPISGHTALYWYRQSLGQGLEFLIYFQGNSAPDKSGLPSDRFSAERTGGSVSTLTIQRTQQEDSAVYLCASSSGEFLNSPLHFGNGTRLTVT.

CDR3 in DNA: TGCGCCAGCAGCCGGGAGGGACAGGGGGTCCAAGAGACCCAGTACTTC. Its protein product is CASSREGQGVQETQYF. The rearrangement joins TRBV4-1 to TRBJ2-5, with TRBD1 identical over 11 bases. Germline CDR1 MGHRA, CDR2 YSYEKL. This CDR3 spans 16 amino acids. With V trimmed by 4 bases and J by 1 base, 5 bases remained unmatched.

The CDR3 DNA is TGTGCCAGTCGAGTAGCGGGGTCCTACACCGGGGAGCTGTTTTTT. It translates to CASRVAGSYTGELFF. The chain carries TRBV27 and TRBJ2-2; 8 bases agree with TRBD2. The ends lost 9 bases at V and 3 bases at J; junction bases unmatched: 9. The CDR3 is 15 amino acids. The germline gives CDR1 MNHEY, CDR2 SMNVEV (reference sequence).

The CDR3 is CASSPTEKSYEQYF. The CDR3 DNA sequence: TGTGCCAGCAGCCCGACAGAGAAGTCCTACGAGCAGTACTTC. The chain recombines TRBV13 with TRBJ2-7; possibly TRBD1 for D (5 bases). Trimming removed 5 bases from V and 1 base from J, with 12 bases in between. The germline CDR1 and CDR2 sequences are PRHDT and FYEKMQ (reference sequence). The CDR3 loop spans 14 amino acids. Looking up the rest from reference TRBV13 and TRBJ2-7 gives the full variable domain: AAGVIQSPRHLIKEKRETATLKCYPIPRHDTVYWYQQGPGQDPQFLISFYEKMQSDKGSIPDRFSAQQFSDYHSELNMSSLELGDSALYFCASSPTEKSYEQYFGPGTRLTVT.

The genes are TRBV3-1 (or the pseudogene TRBV3-2) and TRBJ2-4; 9 nucleotides match TRBD2. Germline V gene data show CDR1 as LGHDT and CDR2 as YNNKEL (reference sequence). The CDR3 spans 15 residues. Germline trimming cut 5 bases from V and 2 bases from J; bases unmatched to any gene: 4. The CDR3, as DNA: TGTGCCAGCAGCTTAAGCGGGGGGACCAAAAACATTCAGTACTTC. This codes for CASSLSGGTKNIQYF.

The chain links TRBV14 to TRBJ1-1; D remains unclear. The V end was cut by 4 bases, the J end by 1 base, with 16 bases between. CDR1 and CDR2 (germline): SGHDN, FVKESK. This CDR3 has 16 residues. For the CDR3, the DNA is TGTGCCAGCAGCCCAGACACCGGAGGATCGAACACTGAAGCTTTCTTT. Translating gives CASSPDTGGSNTEAFF. Full variable domain (outside the CDR3, taken from reference TRBV14 and TRBJ1-1): EAGVTQFPSHSVIEKGQTVTLRCDPISGHDNLYWYRRVMGKEIKFLLHFVKESKQDESGMPNNRFLAERTGGTYSTLKVQPAELEDSGVYFCASSPDTGGSNTEAFFGQGTRLTVV.

This rearrangement joins TRBV7-2 to TRBJ1-4; 9 positions match TRBD1. Germline V gene sequence: CDR1 SGHTA, CDR2 FQGNSA. After removal of 5 bases from V and 5 bases from J, the junction contained 6 bases not matched to a gene. There are 15 residues in the CDR3. The CDR3: CASSDRTGANEKLFF. The CDR3 nucleotides read TGTGCCAGCAGCGACCGGACAGGGGCAAATGAAAAACTGTTTTTT. Based on the CDR3 plus reference TRBV7-2 and TRBJ1-4, the full variable domain is GAGVSQSPSNKVTEKGKDVELRCDPISGHTALYWYRQSLGQGLEFLIYFQGNSAPDKSGLPSDRFSAERTGGSVSTLTIQRTQQEDSAVYLCASSDRTGANEKLFFGSGTQLSVL.

This chain uses TRBV11-2 with TRBJ2-7; a possible D gene is TRBD2 (6 bases). There are 14 residues in the CDR3. The germline V and J ends were trimmed by 2 bases and 2 bases, with 10 bases remaining between them. Per germline, CDR1 SGHAT and CDR2 FQNNGV. The CDR3 DNA is TGTGCCAGCAGCTTACCAGGAGGGGCCTACGAGCAGTACGTC. Residues: CASSLPGGAYEQYV.

V and J are TRBV27 and TRBJ1-5; 9 nucleotides agree with TRBD1. The CDR3 is 17 residues long. Germline V gene lookup returns CDR1 MNHEY and CDR2 SMNVEV (reference sequence). J gave up 1 base and V 5 bases, and 9 bases lay outside the gene matches. CDR3 amino acids: CASSPLTGGGSNQPQHF. CDR3 DNA sequence: TGTGCCAGCAGTCCACTCACAGGGGGCGGAAGCAATCAGCCCCAGCATTTT.

The chain couples TRBV12-2 to TRBJ1-5. TRBV12-2 is termed a pseudogene. CDR3 length: 16 residues. CDR3 amino acids: CASRPGSAGCNQPQHF. CDR3 coding DNA: TGTGCAAGTCGCCCGGGGTCGGCGGGGTGCAATCAGCCCCAGCATTTT.

The chain links TRBV5-1 to TRBJ1-1, with 7 bases that match TRBD1. This CDR3 is 14 amino acids long. Germline V gives CDR1 SGHRS, CDR2 YFSETQ. After removal of 2 bases from V and 0 bases from J, the junction contained 1 base not matched to a gene. CDR3 nucleotide sequence: TGCGCCAGCAGCTTCGGACAGGTGAACACTGAAGCTTTCTTT. Amino acid sequence: CASSFGQVNTEAFF.

This clone has just a few counts. The gene calls are TRBV2 and TRBJ2-2; tentatively, D is TRBD2 (6 bases). This CDR3 comprises 15 residues. The V gene lost 9 bases and the J gene lost 0 bases, with 14 bases spanning the gap. CDR1 and CDR2 (germline): SNHLY, FYNNEI. CDR3: CARGLAAANTGELFF. Written as DNA, the CDR3 is TGTGCCAGGGGATTAGCGGCTGCGAACACCGGGGAGCTGTTTTTT.

This chain uses TRBV11-2 with TRBJ1-2; D gene uncertain. Trimming left V 2 bases short and J 3 bases short, with 7 bases between. The germline CDR1 and CDR2 sequences are SGHAT and FQNNGV. The CDR3 is 13 residues long. The CDR3 region is CASSLKTDYGYTF. CDR3 coding DNA: TGTGCCAGCAGCTTAAAAACAGACTATGGCTACACCTTC. The complete variable domain, with remaining parts taken from reference TRBV11-2 and TRBJ1-2, reads EAGVAQSPRYKIIEKRQSVAFWCNPISGHATLYWYQQILGQGPKLLIQFQNNGVVDDSQLPKDRFSAERLKGVDSTLKIQPAKLEDSAVYLCASSLKTDYGYTFGSGTRLTVV.

The rearrangement uses TRBV4-1 and TRBJ1-1; perhaps TRBD1 as D (5 bases). From germline, CDR1 is MGHRA and CDR2 YSYEKL. This CDR3 is 14 amino acids long. The germline V and J ends were trimmed by 2 bases and 1 base, with 8 bases remaining between them. Here the CDR3 reads CASSQLTGNTEAFF. DNA of the CDR3: TGCGCCAGCAGCCAACTTACAGGGAACACTGAAGCTTTCTTT.

V and J are TRBV2 and TRBJ2-2; D is perhaps TRBD1 or TRBD2 (7 bases each). Trimming removed 8 bases from V and 8 bases from J, with 18 bases in between. Germline loops: CDR1 SNHLY, CDR2 FYNNEI. This CDR3 has 14 amino acids. Here the CDR3 DNA reads TGTGCCAGCCGGGAAGGGGGCGGGAGAGGGGAGCTGTTTTTT. Its translation: CASREGGGRGELFF.

The chain employs TRBV11-2 and TRBJ2-3, with 8 bases identical to TRBD1. Germline CDR1 reads SGHAT; CDR2 reads FQNNGV. The CDR3 has 16 residues. Losses at the gene ends were 2 bases for V and 0 bases for J; bases not matched to a gene: 4. The CDR3 is CASSLRQGASTDTQYF. In DNA, the CDR3 is TGTGCCAGCAGCTTAAGGCAGGGGGCTAGCACAGATACGCAGTATTTT.

V gene TRBV4-1 combines with J gene TRBJ2-5, with 12 positions matching TRBD2. CDR3 length: 17 amino acids. The germline gives CDR1 MGHRA, CDR2 YSYEKL. Trimming took 1 base from V and 1 from J; bases not matched to a gene: 4. The CDR3: CASSQGLAGVFQETQYF. DNA for the CDR3: TGCGCCAGCAGCCAAGGACTAGCGGGAGTTTTCCAAGAGACCCAGTACTTC.

This rearrangement joins TRBV18 to TRBJ1-4; the D gene is possibly TRBD1 (5 bases). The CDR3 has 15 amino acids. Germline CDR1 reads KGHSH; CDR2 reads LQKENI. V was clipped by 5 bases and J by 8 bases, with 18 bases between them. CDR3 residues: CASSNGQGQYEKLFF. CDR3 nucleotides: TGTGCCAGCTCAAATGGACAAGGCCAATACGAAAAACTGTTTTTT.

The rearrangement joins TRBV6-2 or TRBV6-3 to TRBJ2-6; possibly TRBD1 for D (6 bases). Trimming took off 0 bases at V and 0 bases at J, with 12 bases between the two ends. Germline V lookup: CDR1 MNHEY, CDR2 SVGEGT. This CDR3 is 18 amino acids long. The CDR3 reads CASSYSAGDGSGANVLTF. DNA for the CDR3: TGTGCCAGCAGTTACTCAGCAGGGGACGGCTCTGGGGCCAACGTCCTGACTTTC.

This chain connects TRBV19 to TRBJ2-2; TRBD1 aligns across 7 bases. Germline V gene data show CDR1 as LNHDA and CDR2 as SQIVND (reference sequence). V gave up 3 bases and J gave up 5 bases; unmatched junction bases: 15. This CDR3 is built from 18 residues. Here the CDR3 reads CASSIPLDRESGTGELFF. The CDR3 DNA sequence: TGTGCCAGTAGTATCCCCCTCGACAGGGAGAGTGGGACCGGGGAGCTGTTTTTT. Looking up the rest from reference TRBV19 and TRBJ2-2 gives the full variable domain: DGGITQSPKYLFRKEGQNVTLSCEQNLNHDAMYWYRQDPGQGLRLIYYSQIVNDFQKGDIAEGYSVSREKKESFPLTVTSAQKNPTAFYLCASSIPLDRESGTGELFFGEGSRLTVL.

The gene calls are TRBV5-6 and TRBJ1-2; 11 positions agree with TRBD1. Germline V lookup: CDR1 SGHDT, CDR2 YYEEEE. CDR3 length equals 15 residues. The V segment lost 3 bases and the J segment 7 bases; nucleotides outside the gene matches: 8. In DNA form, the CDR3 reads TGTGCCAGCAGCTCCCTGGACAGGGGGCGGCGTGGCTACACCTTC. Protein product: CASSSLDRGRRGYTF.

The CDR3 protein is CASTQDRGDTQYF. As DNA, the CDR3 is TGTGCCAGTACCCAAGACAGGGGGGATACGCAGTATTTT. J is TRBJ2-3 and V is TRBV19; 9 bases are shared with TRBD1. The CDR3 contains 13 residues. Per germline, CDR1 LNHDA and CDR2 SQIVND (reference sequence). V was clipped by 7 bases and J by 6 bases; unmatched bases: 5.